This passage covers 13 T cell receptor beta chains from one sample sequenced in a study of cytomegalovirus exposure and HLA in healthy donors. The PCR employed 60 Vbeta primers together with 13 Jbeta primers. Sequencing was performed with immunoSEQ multiplex PCR; in TCRdb, only in-frame clones are kept and a portion is missing. The sample holds over 150,000 clones, 60% to 85% seen once. Sequenced sample: PBMCs. The origin of the receptors is a man aged 50 to 60 in good health and CMV-seropositive.

The chain joins TRBV10-2 to TRBJ1-3; the D is unclear. Germline V gene sequence: CDR1 WSHSY, CDR2 SAAADI. V gave up 0 bases and J gave up 2 bases, with 11 bases separating them. The CDR3 covers 16 residues. CDR3 nucleotide sequence: TGCGCCAGCAGTGAGTCAAGTCAGGCAGCTGGAAACACCATATATTTT. Protein product: CASSESSQAAGNTIYF.

This chain joins TRBV4-3 and TRBJ2-3; 10 nucleotides agree with TRBD2. The CDR3 is 16 amino acids. V lost 1 base to trimming and J lost 6 bases; unmatched junction nucleotides: 7. Germline V gene sequence: CDR1 LGHNA, CDR2 YSLEER. This CDR3 reads CASSQVGLAVQDTQYF. The CDR3 region has the DNA TGCGCCAGCAGCCAAGTCGGACTAGCGGTTCAGGATACGCAGTATTTT.

The gene calls are TRBV7-9 and TRBJ2-7, with TRBD1 identical over 11 bases. The CDR3 is 15 amino acids. With V trimmed by 5 bases and J by 4 bases, 7 bases remained unmatched. Germline CDR1 and CDR2: SEHNR and FQNEAQ (reference sequence). CDR3 coding DNA: TGTGCCAGCAGCCACCGGGACAGGGGGTCGTACGAGCAGTACTTC. Protein sequence: CASSHRDRGSYEQYF.

The chain uses TRBV19 and TRBJ2-7; D unresolved. This CDR3 spans 14 amino acids. Germline V gives CDR1 LNHDA, CDR2 SQIVND (reference sequence). V dropped 1 base and J dropped 4 bases, with 11 bases sitting between them. CDR3 loop: CASSIAAGVYEQYF. The CDR3 nucleotides are TGTGCCAGTAGTATAGCTGCAGGTGTATACGAGCAGTACTTC.

The chain joins TRBV19 to TRBJ1-1; TRBD1 might be the D (6 bases). The V end was cut by 2 bases, the J end by 5 bases, with 15 bases between. There are 15 residues in the CDR3. Per the germline V gene, CDR1 is LNHDA and CDR2 is SQIVND (reference sequence). The CDR3 DNA reads as TGTGCCAGTAGTATAAATGCAGGGGTCGTGACTGAAGCTTTCTTT. Translating gives CASSINAGVVTEAFF.

The V gene is TRBV4-3, the J gene TRBJ2-1, with D tentatively TRBD2 (5 bases). The CDR3 length is 13 residues. Germline CDR1 LGHNA, CDR2 YSLEER. The ends were cut back, 5 bases at V and 8 bases at J, with 13 bases in the middle. The CDR3 DNA reads TGCGCCAGCAGCTTAACTAGTTCCCATGAGCAGTTCTTC. It codes for CASSLTSSHEQFF.

The rearrangement uses TRBV11-3 and TRBJ2-3; unclear D gene. Germline V gene data show CDR1 as SGHNT and CDR2 as YENEEA. Trimming took 1 base from V and 1 from J, leaving 12 bases between them. The CDR3 contains 16 residues. In nucleotides, the CDR3 is TGTGCCAGCAGCTTAGGCTGGAATGCGGGCACAGATACGCAGTATTTT. As protein: CASSLGWNAGTDTQYF.

J is TRBJ1-3 and V is TRBV28; D gene unclear. The CDR3 has 15 amino acids. CDR1 and CDR2 from the germline V gene are MDHEN and SYDVKM. Trimming left V 6 bases short and J 3 bases short, with 15 bases between. CDR3 loop: CASRMGGSGGNTIYF. The CDR3 DNA sequence: TGTGCCAGCAGGATGGGCGGGTCGGGTGGAAACACCATATATTTT. Combining the CDR3 with reference TRBV28 and TRBJ1-3 gives the whole variable domain DVKVTQSSRYLVKRTGEKVFLECVQDMDHENMFWYRQDPGLGLRLIYFSYDVKMKEKGDIPEGYSVSREKKERFSLILESASTNQTSMYLCASRMGGSGGNTIYFGEGSWLTVV.

This clone appeared a few times. The chain couples TRBV5-1 to TRBJ2-2, with 8 bases lining up with TRBD2. The J segment lost 6 bases and the V segment lost 0 bases, leaving 7 bases of the junction unmatched. Germline CDR1 reads SGHRS; CDR2 reads YFSETQ. The CDR3 runs 16 residues. DNA of the CDR3: TGCGCCAGCAGCTTGGCGGGGACTAGTGTGTCCGGGGAGCTGTTTTTT. Translated: CASSLAGTSVSGELFF.

The chain links TRBV11-2 to TRBJ2-1, with D possibly matching TRBD2 (5 bases). The V gene lost 0 bases and the J gene lost 12 bases, with 12 bases spanning the gap. CDR1 and CDR2 from the germline V gene are SGHAT and FQNNGV. CDR3 length: 13 residues. CDR3 residues: CASSLEPTGRQFF. The CDR3, as DNA: TGTGCCAGCAGCTTAGAACCTACGGGAAGGCAGTTCTTC.

V gene TRBV6-1 combines with J gene TRBJ1-2; D unclear. The CDR3 consists of 13 residues. V was pared by 5 bases and J by 2 bases, with 9 bases between. The germline V gene has CDR1 MNHNS and CDR2 SASEGT. The chain's CDR3 is CASSRAGNYGYTF. CDR3 nucleotide sequence: TGTGCCAGCAGTCGGGCGGGAAACTATGGCTACACCTTC.

The chain employs TRBV7-2 and TRBJ2-2; 8 bases agree with TRBD2. The CDR3 extends over 16 amino acids. The J segment lost 5 bases and the V segment lost 5 bases, leaving 10 bases of the junction unmatched. CDR1 is SGHTA, CDR2 FQGNSA, per germline. For the CDR3, the DNA is TGTGCCAGCAGCCTCGGGGTAGCGGGAAGGACCGGGGAGCTGTTTTTT. Translation: CASSLGVAGRTGELFF.

This clone was observed once. This chain links TRBV28 with TRBJ1-5; D remains unclear. The germline V gene encodes CDR1 MDHEN and CDR2 SYDVKM. CDR3 length: 14 amino acids. V shed 6 bases and J shed 0 bases, with 9 bases lying between them. CDR3 sequence reads: CASSQLPSNQPQHF. CDR3 DNA: TGTGCCAGCAGCCAACTACCTAGCAATCAGCCCCAGCATTTT. The variable domain in full, completed from reference TRBV28 and TRBJ1-5, reads DVKVTQSSRYLVKRTGEKVFLECVQDMDHENMFWYRQDPGLGLRLIYFSYDVKMKEKGDIPEGYSVSREKKERFSLILESASTNQTSMYLCASSQLPSNQPQHFGDGTRLSIL.